This T cell receptor (beta chain) was found in a study of cytomegalovirus exposure and HLA in healthy donors. Background on the study: There were 117 million unique TCR beta sequences, drawn from 150 million to 200 million T cells, in an earlier analysis. Membership in the Caucasian-associated ancestry cluster was found for around four fifths of fewer than 450 genotyped donors. Study outcomes and limitations: Association of a missense DCLRE1C variant with TCR beta V- and J-gene trimming was reported in a later analysis. Previous analysis showed most TCR beta V segments were productive about 90% or about 30% of the time.

The germline CDR1 and CDR2 sequences are SEHNR and FQNEAQ (reference sequence). The CDR3 is 15 amino acids. On this clone: Its target is unknown. One end of the junction does not line up with germline, which may come from a read error.

PCR involved 60 Vbeta and 13 Jbeta primers. The assay was immunoSEQ multiplex PCR, and TCRdb's table has in-frame clones only and misses some. This sample has 180,000 or so clones; roughly 85% occur once, and the top ten carry roughly 13%. V gene TRBV7-9 combines with J gene TRBJ1-3; 8 bases fit TRBD1. Specimen: PBMCs. The origin of this receptor is a man aged 45-60 years in good health and CMV-seropositive. The CDR3 DNA reads TGTTCCAGCAGGACAACAGGGGGCTCTGGAAACACCATATATTTT. It encodes CSSRTTGGSGNTIYF.